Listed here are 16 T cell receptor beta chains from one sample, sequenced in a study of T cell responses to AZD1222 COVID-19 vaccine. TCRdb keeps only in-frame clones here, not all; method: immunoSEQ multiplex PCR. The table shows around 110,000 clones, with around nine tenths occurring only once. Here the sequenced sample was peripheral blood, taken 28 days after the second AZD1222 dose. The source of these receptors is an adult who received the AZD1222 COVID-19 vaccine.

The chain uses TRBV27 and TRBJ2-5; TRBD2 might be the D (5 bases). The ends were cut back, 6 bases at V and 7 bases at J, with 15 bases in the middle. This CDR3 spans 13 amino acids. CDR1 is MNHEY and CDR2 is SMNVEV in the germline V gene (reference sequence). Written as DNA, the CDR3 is TGTGCCAGCAGCACGGGAAACGAAGGGACCCAGTACTTC. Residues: CASSTGNEGTQYF.

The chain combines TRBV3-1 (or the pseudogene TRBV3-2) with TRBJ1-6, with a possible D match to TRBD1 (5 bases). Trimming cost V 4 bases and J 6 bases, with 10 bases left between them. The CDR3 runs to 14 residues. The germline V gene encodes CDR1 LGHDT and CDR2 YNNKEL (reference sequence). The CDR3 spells CASSPGGGNSPLHF. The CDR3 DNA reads TGTGCCAGCAGCCCGGGCGGGGGTAATTCACCCCTCCACTTT.

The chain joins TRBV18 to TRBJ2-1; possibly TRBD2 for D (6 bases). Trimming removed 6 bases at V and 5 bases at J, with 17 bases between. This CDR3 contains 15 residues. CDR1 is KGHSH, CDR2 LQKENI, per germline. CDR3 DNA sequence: TGTGCCAGCTCCCTCGGGGGATTGGGTCACAATGAGCAGTTCTTC. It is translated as CASSLGGLGHNEQFF.

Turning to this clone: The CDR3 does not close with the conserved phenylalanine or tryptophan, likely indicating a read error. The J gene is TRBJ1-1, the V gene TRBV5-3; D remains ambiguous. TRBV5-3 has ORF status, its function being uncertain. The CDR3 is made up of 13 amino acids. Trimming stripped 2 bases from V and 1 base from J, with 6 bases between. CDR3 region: CARSFPKNTEAFL. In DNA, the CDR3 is TGTGCCAGAAGCTTCCCCAAGAACACTGAAGCTTTCCTT.

CDR3 nucleotide sequence: TGTGCCAGCAGCTCAACTTATGGGGTGACCCAGTACTTC. Its protein product is CASSSTYGVTQYF. The chain combines TRBV27 with TRBJ2-5; D gene ambiguous. Trimming removed 6 bases from V and 7 bases from J, with 15 bases in between. The germline V gene has CDR1 MNHEY and CDR2 SMNVEV (reference sequence). The CDR3 length is 13 residues.

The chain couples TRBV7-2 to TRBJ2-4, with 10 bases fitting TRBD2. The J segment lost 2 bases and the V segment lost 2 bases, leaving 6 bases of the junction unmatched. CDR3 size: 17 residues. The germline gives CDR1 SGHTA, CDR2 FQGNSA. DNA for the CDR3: TGTGCCAGCAGCTTACAGGGACTAGCGTCTTCCAAAAACATTCAGTACTTC. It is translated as CASSLQGLASSKNIQYF.

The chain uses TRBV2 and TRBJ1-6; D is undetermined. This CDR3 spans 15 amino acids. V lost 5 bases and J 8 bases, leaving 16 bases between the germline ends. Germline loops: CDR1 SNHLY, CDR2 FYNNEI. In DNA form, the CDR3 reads TGTGCCAGCAGTCCCGGGCCCGAATTCGATTCACCCCTCCACTTT. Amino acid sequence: CASSPGPEFDSPLHF.

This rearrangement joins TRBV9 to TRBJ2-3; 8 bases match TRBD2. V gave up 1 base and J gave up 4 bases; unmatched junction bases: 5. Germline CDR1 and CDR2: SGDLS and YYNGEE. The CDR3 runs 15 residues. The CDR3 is CASSVKAGEPDTQYF. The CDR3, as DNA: TGTGCCAGCAGCGTAAAAGCGGGAGAACCAGATACGCAGTATTTT.

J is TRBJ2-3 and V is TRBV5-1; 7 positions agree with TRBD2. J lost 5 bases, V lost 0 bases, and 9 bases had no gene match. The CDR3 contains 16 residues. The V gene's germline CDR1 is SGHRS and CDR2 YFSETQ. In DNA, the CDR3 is TGCGCCAGCAGCTTGGTGGGGGGAGGGCCGGTAGATACGCAGTATTTT. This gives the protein CASSLVGGGPVDTQYF.

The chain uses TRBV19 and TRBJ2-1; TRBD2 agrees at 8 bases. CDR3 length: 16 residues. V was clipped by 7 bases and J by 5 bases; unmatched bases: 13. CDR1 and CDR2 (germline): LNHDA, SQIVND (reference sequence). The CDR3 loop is CASNMGGGRSHNEQFF. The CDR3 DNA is TGTGCCAGTAATATGGGTGGCGGGAGGTCGCACAATGAGCAGTTCTTC.

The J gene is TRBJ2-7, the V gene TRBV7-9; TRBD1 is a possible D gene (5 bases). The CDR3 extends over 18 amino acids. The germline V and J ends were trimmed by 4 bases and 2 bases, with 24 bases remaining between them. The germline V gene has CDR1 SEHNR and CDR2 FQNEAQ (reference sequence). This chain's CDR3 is CASSSMTDLSRIAYEQYF. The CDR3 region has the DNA TGTGCCAGCAGCTCTATGACAGATCTTAGCAGAATTGCCTACGAGCAGTACTTC.

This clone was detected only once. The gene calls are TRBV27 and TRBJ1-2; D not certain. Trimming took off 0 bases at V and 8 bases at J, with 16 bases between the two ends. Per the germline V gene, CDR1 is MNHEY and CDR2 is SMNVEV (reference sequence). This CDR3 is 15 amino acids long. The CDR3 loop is CASSLSSGYSRGYTF. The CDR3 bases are TGTGCCAGCAGTTTATCGAGCGGATATTCTCGGGGCTACACCTTC.

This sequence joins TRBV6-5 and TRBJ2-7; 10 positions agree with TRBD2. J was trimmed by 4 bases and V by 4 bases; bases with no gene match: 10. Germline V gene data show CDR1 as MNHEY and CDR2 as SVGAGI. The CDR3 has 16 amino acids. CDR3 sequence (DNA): TGTGCCAGCAGTTGGGGACTAGCGAGTGTATTGTACGAGCAGTACTTC. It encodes CASSWGLASVLYEQYF.

The CDR3 nucleotides read TGTGCCAGCGGTGGTCGGTTTTACAATGAGCAGTTCTTC. It encodes CASGGRFYNEQFF. The genes are TRBV7-9 and TRBJ2-1; D unclear. The CDR3 extends over 13 amino acids. V was cut by 8 bases and J by 4 bases, with 12 bases left in between. The germline V gene has CDR1 SEHNR and CDR2 FQNEAQ (reference sequence).

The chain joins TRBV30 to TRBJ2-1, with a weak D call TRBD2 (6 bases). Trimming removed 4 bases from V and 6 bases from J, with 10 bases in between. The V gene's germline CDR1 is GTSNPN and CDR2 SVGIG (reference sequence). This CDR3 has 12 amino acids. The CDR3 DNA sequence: TGTGCCTGGACCGGAGGGGTCAATGAGCAGTTCTTC. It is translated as CAWTGGVNEQFF.

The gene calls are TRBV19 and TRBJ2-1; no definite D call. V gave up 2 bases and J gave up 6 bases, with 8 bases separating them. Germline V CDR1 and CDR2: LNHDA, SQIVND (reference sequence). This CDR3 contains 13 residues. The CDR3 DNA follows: TGTGCCAGTAGTATATCGGTAGCCAATGAGCAGTTCTTC. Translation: CASSISVANEQFF.